A selection of T cell receptor beta chains follows, all from one sample in a study of PD-1 blockade in classical Hodgkin lymphoma. Produced via immunoSEQ multiplex PCR; TCRdb's table is partial and in-frame only. This table holds roughly 150,000 clones, about four fifths found once. Sequences were derived from peripheral blood mononuclear cells (PBMCs), sampled before the second cycle of nivolumab. The receptors were gathered from a human donor with classical Hodgkin lymphoma. The CDR3 runs from the conserved cysteine through the conserved F or W. The D gene is left open where the match is weak. The listing skips clone size in some rows; elsewhere it reads once, few, many or a size class.

d_call	v_call	clone_size	j_call	cdr3_aa	cdr3_nt
.	TRBV7-9	.	TRBJ2-5	CASSLGSRDQETQYF	TGTGCCAGCAGCTTAGGTAGCAGGGACCAAGAGACCCAGTACTTC
.	TRBV6-5	.	TRBJ2-7	CASSPGPASYEQYF	TGTGCCAGCAGTCCGGGACCGGCTTCCTACGAGCAGTACTTC
.	TRBV11-2	.	TRBJ1-2	CASSLERGDSHGYTF	TGTGCCAGCAGCTTAGAGAGGGGAGATTCCCATGGCTACACCTTC
.	TRBV10-3	.	TRBJ1-5	CAISVSYQPQHF	TGTGCCATCAGTGTGAGTTATCAGCCCCAGCATTTT
.	TRBV30	.	TRBJ2-7	CAWTSGTHYEQYF	TGTGCCTGGACCTCAGGGACGCACTACGAGCAGTACTTC
TRBD1	TRBV5-6	.	TRBJ2-2	CASSLAGGGTGELFF	TGTGCCAGCAGCTTGGCAGGGGGCGGCACCGGGGAGCTGTTTTTT
TRBD2	TRBV7-2	many	TRBJ2-7	CASSFSGLSGGARLEQYF	TGTGCCAGCAGCTTTTCAGGCCTTAGCGGGGGGGCCCGGCTCGAGCAGTACTTC
TRBD1	TRBV5-1	few	TRBJ2-7	CASRKGTDPYEQYF	TGCGCCAGCCGAAAAGGGACAGACCCCTACGAGCAGTACTTC
TRBD1	TRBV5-6	.	TRBJ1-4	CASSSTGEGEKLFF	TGTGCCAGCAGCTCGACAGGGGAGGGGGAAAAACTGTTTTTT
.	TRBV4-1	.	TRBJ1-4	CASSTGRSATNEKLFF	TGCGCCAGCAGCACGGGCAGGAGTGCAACTAATGAAAAACTGTTTTTT
.	TRBV18	.	TRBJ1-2	CASSPSGPYGYTF	TGTGCCAGCTCACCATCGGGGCCTTATGGCTACACCTTC
.	TRBV11-2	.	TRBJ2-7	CASSSRGSYEQYF	TGTGCCAGCAGCTCAAGGGGATCCTACGAGCAGTACTTC
.	TRBV4-1	.	TRBJ1-5	CASSQDLPQPQHF	TGCGCCAGCAGCCAAGATCTCCCTCAGCCCCAGCATTTT
TRBD1	TRBV5-1	once	TRBJ2-3	CASSLAPGQGGDTQYF	TGCGCCAGCAGCTTGGCCCCTGGACAGGGGGGAGATACGCAGTATTTT
TRBD2	TRBV7-2	.	TRBJ2-3	CASSARLAGGSSTDTQYF	TGTGCCAGCAGCGCCAGACTAGCGGGAGGGAGTAGCACAGATACGCAGTATTTT
TRBD2	TRBV7-2	.	TRBJ2-7	CASSLVGTSGSPHEQYF	TGTGCCAGCAGCCTAGTCGGGACTAGCGGGAGTCCCCACGAGCAGTACTTC
.	TRBV19	few	TRBJ1-4	CASSMGIGGEKLFF	TGTGCCAGTAGTATGGGGATTGGTGGGGAAAAACTGTTTTTT
.	TRBV5-6	.	TRBJ2-1	CASSLVPPGVSYNEQFF	TGTGCCAGCAGCTTGGTACCGCCAGGGGTCTCCTACAATGAGCAGTTCTTC
TRBD1	TRBV10-3	.	TRBJ2-2	CAISVGTANTGELFF	TGTGCCATCAGTGTCGGGACAGCCAACACCGGGGAGCTGTTTTTT
.	TRBV18	.	TRBJ1-6	CASSLFPGDLYSGGYYNSPLHF	TGTGCCAGCTCACTGTTTCCTGGGGACCTTTACAGTGGGGGATACTATAATTCACCCCTCCACTTT
.	TRBV10-3	.	TRBJ1-2	CAISELLKGYGYTF	TGTGCCATCAGTGAGCTTCTAAAAGGGTATGGCTACACCTTC
.	TRBV18	few	TRBJ1-2	CASSPQDLDGYTF	TGTGCCAGCTCACCACAGGATCTGGATGGCTACACCTTC
TRBD2	TRBV5-1	.	TRBJ2-3	CASSSTDSGVTDTQYF	TGCGCCAGCAGTTCCACGGATAGCGGGGTTACAGATACGCAGTATTTT
TRBD1	TRBV18	few	TRBJ1-2	CASSPGQGMFGYTF	TGTGCCAGCTCACCGGGACAGGGTATGTTTGGCTACACCTTC
.	TRBV28	.	TRBJ2-7	CASSSPRQANYEQYF	TGTGCCAGCAGCTCCCCTCGGCAGGCAAACTACGAGCAGTACTTC
TRBD1	TRBV28	.	TRBJ2-1	CASSPMTGTYNEQFF	TGTGCCAGCAGTCCCATGACAGGGACGTACAATGAGCAGTTCTTC
TRBD2	TRBV7-6	few	TRBJ2-5	CASSLAGGPKGETQYF	TGTGCCAGCAGCTTAGCGGGAGGGCCTAAGGGAGAGACCCAGTACTTC
TRBD1	TRBV9	.	TRBJ1-2	CASSTGQGYYGYTF	TGTGCCAGCAGCACCGGACAGGGTTACTATGGCTACACCTTC
TRBD2	TRBV28	.	TRBJ2-7	CASSFSSGGSYEQYF	TGTGCCAGCAGTTTTTCCAGCGGGGGCTCCTACGAGCAGTACTTC
TRBD1	TRBV11-2	.	TRBJ1-2	CASSLDGQVYGYTF	TGTGCCAGCAGCTTAGACGGACAGGTCTATGGCTACACCTTC
.	TRBV29-1	.	TRBJ2-6	CSVLSSGANVLTF	TGCAGCGTTCTCAGCTCTGGGGCCAACGTCCTGACTTTC
.	TRBV9	.	TRBJ1-4	CASSVGLLGRGNEKLFF	TGTGCCAGCAGCGTAGGTTTGTTGGGCCGGGGGAATGAAAAACTGTTTTTT
TRBD2	TRBV4-3	.	TRBJ2-3	CASSLGLAGTTDTQYF	TGCGCCAGCAGCCTAGGTCTAGCGGGCACCACAGATACGCAGTATTTT
TRBD2	TRBV11-2	.	TRBJ2-5	CASSVGASGRAGETQYF	TGTGCCAGCAGCGTAGGGGCTAGCGGGAGGGCGGGGGAGACCCAGTACTTC
.	TRBV11-2	.	TRBJ2-5	CASSPSAETQYF	TGTGCCAGCAGCCCTAGTGCAGAGACCCAGTACTTC
.	TRBV10-3	.	TRBJ2-5	CAISEVDETQYF	TGTGCCATCAGTGAGGTGGATGAGACCCAGTACTTC
TRBD2	TRBV4-3	.	TRBJ2-7	CASSHFKRETKYEQYF	TGCGCCAGCAGCCATTTTAAGCGGGAGACAAAATACGAGCAGTACTTC
.	TRBV5-1	once	TRBJ2-7	CASSLMSLGILYEQYF	TGCGCCAGCAGCTTGATGTCGCTTGGGATCCTCTACGAGCAGTACTTC
.	TRBV6-5	.	TRBJ2-6	CASSYRGRGANVLTF	TGTGCCAGCAGTTATCGGGGCCGAGGGGCCAACGTCCTGACTTTC
.	TRBV4-1	.	TRBJ2-7	CASSQDRARPSSYEQYF	TGCGCCAGCAGCCAAGATCGAGCTCGTCCTAGCTCCTACGAGCAGTACTTC
.	TRBV6-5	.	TRBJ2-2	CASSTRVEGTGELFF	TGTGCCAGCAGTACAAGGGTTGAGGGCACCGGGGAGCTGTTTTTT
.	TRBV12-5	.	TRBJ1-2	CASGLVLSTHYGYTF	TGTGCTAGTGGTTTGGTACTAAGTACTCACTATGGCTACACCTTC
TRBD2	TRBV10-3	.	TRBJ2-5	CAISGGRTRDASGETQYF	TGTGCCATCAGTGGGGGGAGGACTAGGGATGCATCAGGGGAGACCCAGTACTTC
.	TRBV10-3	.	TRBJ2-1	CAISVRRGPSPNEQFF	TGTGCCATCAGTGTGCGGCGGGGTCCGTCTCCTAATGAGCAGTTCTTC
.	TRBV7-9	.	TRBJ2-3	CASSLEAVDTQYF	TGTGCCAGCAGCTTAGAGGCGGTAGATACGCAGTATTTT
.	TRBV9	.	TRBJ1-4	CASSVGGGTNEKLFF	TGTGCCAGCAGCGTAGGCGGGGGCACTAATGAAAAACTGTTTTTT
.	TRBV5-1	.	TRBJ2-7	CASSLDGQFREQYF	TGCGCCAGCAGCTTAGATGGACAGTTTCGGGAGCAGTACTTC
TRBD2	TRBV28	.	TRBJ2-7	CASSLGREQKYEQYF	TGTGCCAGCAGCCTGGGGCGGGAGCAGAAGTACGAGCAGTACTTC
TRBD2	TRBV10-3	.	TRBJ2-1	CAISETASGSVNEQFF	TGTGCCATCAGTGAGACCGCTAGCGGGAGTGTCAATGAGCAGTTCTTC
.	TRBV7-8	.	TRBJ2-7	CASSLAGSTYEQYF	TGTGCCAGCAGCTTAGCCGGCAGCACCTACGAGCAGTACTTC
.	TRBV21-1	.	TRBJ1-2	CASNLTGTYGYTF	TGTGCCAGCAACCTTACAGGGACCTATGGCTACACCTTC